The following is a T cell receptor (beta chain) sequence with its context. The CDR3 is 14 residues long. Trimming took 10 bases from V and 5 from J, leaving 19 bases between them. Germline loops: CDR1 SGHKS, CDR2 YYEKEE (reference sequence). Only in-frame clones appear in the TCRdb table, and some are missing; sequencing was by immunoSEQ multiplex PCR. Among more than 65,000 clones listed, nearly 90% were seen once. These data belong to a study of OX40 agonist ivuxolimab in advanced cancers. This TCR was recovered from an adult with an advanced solid tumor such as melanoma, head and neck, liver or kidney cancer. The V and J genes are TRBV5-5 and TRBJ2-1, with a possible D match to TRBD2 (5 bases). The material was CD4+ or CD8+ T cells sorted from blood, obtained in a trial of the OX40 agonist ivuxolimab. CDR3 residues: CASTSGDFNNEQFF. The DNA for the CDR3 is TGTGCCTCGACGTCCGGGGATTTTAACAATGAGCAGTTCTTC.